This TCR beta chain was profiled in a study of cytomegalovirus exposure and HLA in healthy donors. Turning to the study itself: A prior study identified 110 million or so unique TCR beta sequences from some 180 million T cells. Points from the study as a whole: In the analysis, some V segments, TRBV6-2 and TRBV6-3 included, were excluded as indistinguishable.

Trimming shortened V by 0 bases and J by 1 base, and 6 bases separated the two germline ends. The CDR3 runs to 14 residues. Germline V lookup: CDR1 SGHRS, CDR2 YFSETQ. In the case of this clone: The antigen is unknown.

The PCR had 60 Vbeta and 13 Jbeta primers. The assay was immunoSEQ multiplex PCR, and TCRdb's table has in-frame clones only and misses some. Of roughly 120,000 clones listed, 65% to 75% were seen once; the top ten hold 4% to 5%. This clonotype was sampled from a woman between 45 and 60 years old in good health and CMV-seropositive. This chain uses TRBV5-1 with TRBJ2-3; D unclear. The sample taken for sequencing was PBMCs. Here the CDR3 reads CASSLATGTDTQYF. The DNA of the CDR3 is TGCGCCAGCAGCTTGGCTACAGGCACAGATACGCAGTATTTT.